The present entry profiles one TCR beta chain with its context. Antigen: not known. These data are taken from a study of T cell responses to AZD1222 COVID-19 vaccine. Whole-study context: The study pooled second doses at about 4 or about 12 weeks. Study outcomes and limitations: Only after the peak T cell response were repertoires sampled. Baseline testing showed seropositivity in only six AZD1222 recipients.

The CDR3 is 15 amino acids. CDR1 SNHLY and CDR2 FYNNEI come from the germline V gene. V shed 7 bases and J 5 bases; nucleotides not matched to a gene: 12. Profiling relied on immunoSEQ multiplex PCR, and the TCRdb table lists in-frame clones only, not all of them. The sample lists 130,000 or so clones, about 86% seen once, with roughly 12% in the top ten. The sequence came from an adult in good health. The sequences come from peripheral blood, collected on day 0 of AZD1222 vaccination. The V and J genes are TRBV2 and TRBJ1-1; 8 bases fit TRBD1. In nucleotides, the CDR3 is TGTGCCAGCACCAGAGCCCAGGGGGCTTCGACTGAAGCTTTCTTT. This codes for CASTRAQGASTEAFF.